One sample yielded the 26 T cell receptor beta chains listed below, sequenced in a study of blood T cell repertoires in COVID-19. Method: immunoSEQ multiplex PCR; TCRdb's copy keeps in-frame clones and lacks some. This table holds around 200,000 clones, around four fifths found once. What was sequenced was peripheral blood. These receptors were taken from a woman over 75 with active or convalescent COVID-19.

This clone was counted once. This chain connects TRBV9 to TRBJ2-5, with D tentatively TRBD1 (5 bases). V was clipped by 4 bases and J by 5 bases, with 15 bases between them. Germline V lookup: CDR1 SGDLS, CDR2 YYNGEE. The CDR3 length is 14 residues. As DNA, the CDR3 is TGTGCCAGCAGCCCCAGGGATGTAAGGGAGACCCAGTACTTC. It translates to CASSPRDVRETQYF.

V gene TRBV6-5 combines with J gene TRBJ1-1; D possibly corresponds to TRBD1 (6 bases). V lost 2 bases and J lost 5, with 18 bases in between. Germline V gene sequence: CDR1 MNHEY, CDR2 SVGAGI. There are 16 residues in the CDR3. The CDR3 coding sequence is TGTGCCAGCAGTTACCTCCTCAGGGGAGCGAGAACTGAAGCTTTCTTT. Residues: CASSYLLRGARTEAFF.

This clone was counted a few times. The V and J genes are TRBV27 and TRBJ1-5; D is ambiguous. CDR1 is MNHEY, CDR2 SMNVEV, per germline (reference sequence). The germline V and J ends were trimmed by 6 bases and 0 bases, with 6 bases remaining between them. The CDR3 spans 13 residues. CDR3 sequence (DNA): TGTGCCAGCAGCCCTTATAGCAATCAGCCCCAGCATTTT. This codes for CASSPYSNQPQHF.

The gene calls are TRBV3-1 (or the pseudogene TRBV3-2) and TRBJ1-5; 9 nucleotides agree with TRBD1. J gave up 7 bases and V 5 bases, and 9 bases lay outside the gene matches. The CDR3 is made up of 15 amino acids. Germline V lookup: CDR1 LGHDT, CDR2 YNNKEL (reference sequence). CDR3 residues: CASSSRQGVGQPQHF. The DNA for the CDR3 is TGTGCCAGCAGCTCCCGACAGGGGGTAGGACAGCCCCAGCATTTT.

CDR3 amino acids: CASSESREAFF. The CDR3 DNA reads as TGTGCCAGCAGTGAATCTCGGGAAGCTTTCTTT. The chain employs TRBV25-1 and TRBJ1-1, with D unresolved. Germline V gene lookup returns CDR1 MGHDK and CDR2 SYGVNS. The CDR3 contains 11 residues. V dropped 1 base and J dropped 8 bases, with 5 bases sitting between them.

The V call is TRBV11-3, the J call TRBJ2-1; 10 positions match TRBD1. The CDR3 consists of 15 residues. Looked up from germline, CDR1 is SGHNT and CDR2 is YENEEA. The V segment lost 6 bases and the J segment 4 bases; nucleotides outside the gene matches: 6. As DNA, the CDR3 is TGTGCCAGCAGTCCGGGACAGGGGACTTACAATGAGCAGTTCTTC. Translation gives CASSPGQGTYNEQFF. Combining the CDR3 with reference TRBV11-3 and TRBJ2-1 gives the whole variable domain EAGVVQSPRYKIIEKKQPVAFWCNPISGHNTLYWYLQNLGQGPELLIRYENEEAVDDSQLPKDRFSAERLKGVDSTLKIQPAELGDSAVYLCASSPGQGTYNEQFFGPGTRLTVL.

The chain couples TRBV5-6 to TRBJ1-6; 7 nucleotides agree with TRBD1. The V gene end was trimmed by 2 bases and the J gene end by 7 bases; junction bases not matched to a gene: 3. The CDR3 has 14 amino acids. Germline V CDR1 and CDR2: SGHDT, YYEEEE. The CDR3 spells CASSLSGGNSPLHF. Written as DNA, the CDR3 is TGTGCCAGCAGCTTATCAGGGGGAAATTCACCCCTCCACTTT.

This chain joins TRBV10-3 and TRBJ1-6; unclear D gene. The CDR3 loop spans 15 amino acids. Trimming shortened V by 2 bases and J by 7 bases, and 12 bases separated the two germline ends. The germline gives CDR1 ENHRY, CDR2 SYGVKD. In nucleotides, the CDR3 is TGTGCCATCAGTGAGCGCGGAGGGTACAATTCACCCCTCCACTTT. Protein: CAISERGGYNSPLHF.

The chain is built from TRBV6-6 and TRBJ2-6; 7 positions match TRBD1. J gave up 2 bases and V 5 bases, and 15 bases lay outside the gene matches. The CDR3 totals 19 residues. Germline loops: CDR1 MNHNY, CDR2 SVGAGI (reference sequence). CDR3 loop: CASSPDREGAWPGANVLTF. CDR3 nucleotide sequence: TGTGCCAGCAGTCCCGACAGGGAAGGTGCCTGGCCTGGGGCCAACGTCCTGACTTTC.

The rearrangement joins TRBV5-1 to TRBJ1-2; D uncertain. The ends were cut back, 0 bases at V and 3 bases at J, with 12 bases in the middle. CDR1 and CDR2 from the germline V gene are SGHRS and YFSETQ. This CDR3 contains 15 residues. This chain's CDR3 is CASSLAGMVDYGYTF. DNA of the CDR3: TGCGCCAGCAGCTTGGCGGGTATGGTTGACTATGGCTACACCTTC. Using reference TRBV5-1 and TRBJ1-2 for the parts outside the CDR3, the full variable domain is KAGVTQTPRYLIKTRGQQVTLSCSPISGHRSVSWYQQTPGQGLQFLFEYFSETQRNKGNFPGRFSGRQFSNSRSEMNVSTLELGDSALYLCASSLAGMVDYGYTFGSGTRLTVV.

The J gene is TRBJ2-1, the V gene TRBV19; D may be TRBD2 (6 bases). The CDR3 is 16 amino acids. Trimming took 5 bases from V and 3 from J, leaving 17 bases between them. CDR1 is LNHDA, CDR2 SQIVND, per germline (reference sequence). The CDR3 DNA sequence: TGTGCCAGTAGTTCCTCGGGGAGGCGCATCTACAATGAGCAGTTCTTC. Residues: CASSSSGRRIYNEQFF.

The gene calls are TRBV4-1 and TRBJ2-5; no firm D call. V lost 2 bases to trimming and J lost 1 base, with 5 bases between them. CDR3 length: 13 amino acids. The germline CDR1 and CDR2 sequences are MGHRA and YSYEKL. The chain's CDR3 is CASSQQAQETQYF. In DNA, the CDR3 is TGCGCCAGCAGCCAACAGGCCCAAGAGACCCAGTACTTC.

This clone has only a few counts. The CDR3 here is CASSISTTNEKLFF. The CDR3 DNA reads TGTGCCAGTAGTATTTCAACAACTAATGAAAAACTGTTTTTT. The chain uses TRBV19 and TRBJ1-4; D gene uncertain. CDR3 length: 14 amino acids. Germline V lookup: CDR1 LNHDA, CDR2 SQIVND (reference sequence). Deletions cut 3 bases from V and 0 bases from J, with 5 bases between.

The genes are TRBV11-2 and TRBJ2-3; 10 nucleotides match TRBD2. In germline, CDR1 is SGHAT, CDR2 FQNNGV. Trimming cost V 5 bases and J 2 bases; bases outside gene matches: 13. This CDR3 contains 18 residues. CDR3 sequence: CASSPRLAGGRPTDTQYF. The CDR3 coding sequence is TGTGCCAGCAGCCCCCGACTAGCGGGCGGACGCCCCACAGATACGCAGTATTTT. Combining the CDR3 with reference TRBV11-2 and TRBJ2-3 gives the whole variable domain EAGVAQSPRYKIIEKRQSVAFWCNPISGHATLYWYQQILGQGPKLLIQFQNNGVVDDSQLPKDRFSAERLKGVDSTLKIQPAKLEDSAVYLCASSPRLAGGRPTDTQYFGPGTRLTVL.

The chain has TRBV5-1 and TRBJ2-5; 9 nucleotides agree with TRBD2. CDR1 is SGHRS, CDR2 YFSETQ, per germline. Trimming at V came to 5 bases and at J to 2 bases, leaving 1 base not matched to a gene. The CDR3 runs 13 residues. The CDR3 is CASRTSGQETQYF. The CDR3 DNA reads as TGCGCCAGCAGGACTAGCGGACAAGAGACCCAGTACTTC.

The V gene is TRBV18, the J gene TRBJ2-3, with a weak D call TRBD1 (5 bases). V lost 0 bases and J 6 bases, leaving 13 bases between the germline ends. This CDR3 comprises 15 residues. Per germline, CDR1 KGHSH and CDR2 LQKENI. In DNA form, the CDR3 reads TGTGCCAGCTCACCACCAGGGGCCCGTTCGGATACGCAGTATTTT. Its translation is CASSPPGARSDTQYF. The full variable domain, in which reference TRBV18 and TRBJ2-3 provide the parts outside the CDR3, is NAGVMQNPRHLVRRRGQEARLRCSPMKGHSHVYWYRQLPEEGLKFMVYLQKENIIDESGMPKERFSAEFPKEGPSILRIQQVVRGDSAAYFCASSPPGARSDTQYFGPGTRLTVL.

The J gene is TRBJ2-1, the V gene TRBV7-6; 9 nucleotides align to TRBD2. Per germline, CDR1 SGHVS and CDR2 FNYEAQ. With 0 bases clipped from V and 1 base from J, the junction kept 13 bases outside the gene matches. CDR3 length equals 20 residues. The CDR3 DNA reads TGTGCCAGCAGCTTAGCGTTCCCTAGCGGGGCCAGTACTTCCTACAATGAGCAGTTCTTC. Its protein product is CASSLAFPSGASTSYNEQFF.

V usage is TRBV28 and J usage is TRBJ2-3, with TRBD2 matching 7 bases. The CDR3 loop spans 18 amino acids. CDR1 is MDHEN and CDR2 is SYDVKM in the germline V gene. J was trimmed by 1 base and V by 5 bases; bases with no gene match: 15. This chain's CDR3 is CASSTRMLAGEGTDTQYF. CDR3 nucleotide sequence: TGTGCCAGCAGTACCCGGATGTTGGCGGGGGAGGGCACAGATACGCAGTATTTT. The full variable domain, rest sourced from reference TRBV28 and TRBJ2-3, is DVKVTQSSRYLVKRTGEKVFLECVQDMDHENMFWYRQDPGLGLRLIYFSYDVKMKEKGDIPEGYSVSREKKERFSLILESASTNQTSMYLCASSTRMLAGEGTDTQYFGPGTRLTVL.

The rearrangement links TRBV7-9 to TRBJ1-5; D perhaps matches TRBD1 (5 bases). CDR1 and CDR2 (germline): SEHNR, FQNEAQ (reference sequence). V dropped 5 bases and J dropped 3 bases, with 14 bases sitting between them. The CDR3 covers 15 residues. The CDR3 protein is CASSPGGSDNQPQHF. The CDR3 DNA reads TGTGCCAGCAGCCCGGGGGGGTCGGACAATCAGCCCCAGCATTTT.

The chain combines TRBV7-3 with TRBJ1-1, with TRBD1 identical over 8 bases. CDR1 is SGHTA, CDR2 FQGTGA, per germline. This CDR3 region has 13 residues. V was pared by 3 bases and J by 8 bases, with 5 bases of the junction left unmatched. The CDR3 region is CASSFGRQGEAFF. In DNA form, the CDR3 reads TGTGCCAGCAGCTTCGGCCGACAGGGGGAAGCTTTCTTT.

This chain connects TRBV6-2 or TRBV6-3 to TRBJ2-1; 7 bases match TRBD1. This CDR3 contains 15 residues. The V gene's germline CDR1 is MNHEY and CDR2 SVGEGT. Trimming removed 5 bases from V and 8 bases from J; junction bases left unmatched: 12. The CDR3 spells CASSRPGQPYDEQFF. Written as DNA, the CDR3 is TGTGCCAGCAGTAGACCGGGACAGCCCTATGATGAGCAGTTCTTC.

This chain connects TRBV21-1 to TRBJ1-4; TRBD1 was called by the table and not checked on the DNA. TRBV21-1 is tagged as a pseudogene. The CDR3 is made up of 20 amino acids. CDR3 DNA sequence: TGTGCCAGCAGCAAATTGTCCGGAGCACAGACAGTGACAACTAATGAAAAACTGTTTTTT. This encodes CASSKLSGAQTVTTNEKLFF.

This chain joins TRBV18 and TRBJ1-3; 7 nucleotides line up with TRBD1. The CDR3 totals 15 residues. Trimming at V came to 6 bases and at J to 2 bases, leaving 7 bases not matched to a gene. Germline V lookup: CDR1 KGHSH, CDR2 LQKENI. The chain's CDR3 is CASSEQGGTGNTIYF. CDR3 bases: TGTGCCAGCTCCGAGCAGGGGGGCACTGGAAACACCATATATTTT. Full variable domain (remainder filled in from reference TRBV18 and TRBJ1-3): NAGVMQNPRHLVRRRGQEARLRCSPMKGHSHVYWYRQLPEEGLKFMVYLQKENIIDESGMPKERFSAEFPKEGPSILRIQQVVRGDSAAYFCASSEQGGTGNTIYFGEGSWLTVV.

The genes are TRBV11-3 and TRBJ1-5; the D is unclear. This CDR3 contains 16 residues. Trimming shortened V by 3 bases and J by 0 bases, and 12 bases separated the two germline ends. CDR1 SGHNT and CDR2 YENEEA come from the germline V gene. In DNA, the CDR3 is TGTGCCAGCAGCTTCCGGCAGGATAATAGCAATCAGCCCCAGCATTTT. Translating gives CASSFRQDNSNQPQHF. The full variable domain, with the rest looked up from reference TRBV11-3 and TRBJ1-5, is EAGVVQSPRYKIIEKKQPVAFWCNPISGHNTLYWYLQNLGQGPELLIRYENEEAVDDSQLPKDRFSAERLKGVDSTLKIQPAELGDSAVYLCASSFRQDNSNQPQHFGDGTRLSIL.

In DNA, the CDR3 is TGCGCCAGCAGCTTTTCTGGGGAGAGAGATACGCAGTATTTT. Its protein product is CASSFSGERDTQYF. The chain recombines TRBV5-1 with TRBJ2-3; weak D call: TRBD2 (5 bases). The CDR3 consists of 14 residues. Per germline, CDR1 SGHRS and CDR2 YFSETQ. V was trimmed by 2 bases and J by 5 bases, leaving 12 bases between them.

The chain joins TRBV3-1 (or the pseudogene TRBV3-2) to TRBJ1-2, with a tentative D call TRBD1 (6 bases). This CDR3 is built from 17 residues. Trimming removed 3 bases from V and 3 bases from J, with 20 bases in between. Germline lookup yields CDR1 LGHDT and CDR2 YNNKEL (reference sequence). CDR3 bases: TGTGCCAGCAGCCAGGTCGTCAGGGGACACGCGTACTATGGCTACACCTTC. Protein: CASSQVVRGHAYYGYTF.